These 12 T cell receptor beta chains were sequenced from one sample in a study of human versus mouse CDR3 diversity and MHC coevolution. Generated by immunoSEQ multiplex PCR, the TCRdb table keeps only in-frame clones and is missing some. Among some 82,000 clones listed, about 93% were seen once. The specimen sequenced was naive CD4+ T cells from blood. Subset meaning: CD45RO-negative CD62L-positive naive CD4 T cells. These TCRs come from a person between 25 and 75 years old in good health.

V usage is TRBV15 and J usage is TRBJ1-4; D possibly corresponds to TRBD1 (6 bases). Trimming shortened V by 4 bases and J by 8 bases, and 14 bases separated the two germline ends. Germline V gives CDR1 LNHNV, CDR2 YYDKDF (reference sequence). This CDR3 comprises 14 residues. This chain's CDR3 is CATSTQGLNEKLFF. The CDR3 DNA reads TGTGCCACCAGCACCCAGGGGCTTAACGAAAAACTGTTTTTT.

On this clone: At one end the junction does not follow the germline gene, possibly because of a read error. The sample holds other DNA sequences that translate to the same CDR3. This chain links TRBV5-5 with TRBJ1-6; TRBD1 matches at 12 bases. CDR1 SGHKS and CDR2 YYEKEE come from the germline V gene (reference sequence). The length of the CDR3 is 19 residues. DNA of the CDR3: TGTGCCAGCAGCCGACCGGGACAGGGGGCGCGTGGTTTTAATTCCCCCCTCCACTTT. Amino acid sequence: CASSRPGQGARGFNSPLHF.

V gene TRBV12-5 combines with J gene TRBJ1-1, with no clear D. The CDR3 loop spans 17 amino acids. V shed 0 bases and J shed 2 bases, with 16 bases lying between them. Germline V gives CDR1 LGHNT, CDR2 FRNRAP. The DNA of the CDR3 is TGTGCTAGTGGTTTGGTACTTGGGGAGGGCGGAAACACTGAAGCTTTCTTT. Its translation: CASGLVLGEGGNTEAFF.

J is TRBJ1-4 and V is TRBV7-9, with 10 bases identical to TRBD1. The germline gives CDR1 SEHNR, CDR2 FQNEAQ (reference sequence). The CDR3 runs to 17 residues. Germline trimming cut 4 bases from V and 7 bases from J; bases unmatched to any gene: 12. CDR3 in amino acids: CASSSPGQGLSGEKLFF. The CDR3 region has the DNA TGTGCCAGCAGCTCCCCGGGACAGGGGTTGAGTGGTGAAAAACTGTTTTTT. The full variable domain, with the rest looked up from reference TRBV7-9 and TRBJ1-4, is DTGVSQNPRHKITKRGQNVTFRCDPISEHNRLYWYRQTLGQGPEFLTYFQNEAQLEKSRLLSDRFSAERPKGSFSTLEIQRTEQGDSAMYLCASSSPGQGLSGEKLFFGSGTQLSVL.

J is TRBJ1-5 and V is TRBV5-4, with D possibly being TRBD1 (6 bases). The CDR3 runs to 16 residues. Germline lookup yields CDR1 SGHNT and CDR2 YYREEE (reference sequence). V was shortened by 3 bases and J by 4 bases, with 17 bases between the two germline ends. The CDR3 region has the DNA TGTGCCAGCAGCTCGGGTCCAGGGGAACCAAATCAGCCCCAGCATTTT. Translating gives CASSSGPGEPNQPQHF.

The V and J genes are TRBV27 and TRBJ1-2; D is unclear. CDR1 is MNHEY and CDR2 is SMNVEV in the germline V gene (reference sequence). CDR3 length: 13 residues. Trimming removed 4 bases from V and 4 bases from J, with 10 bases in between. CDR3 nucleotides: TGTGCCAGCAGTTCACCGTACGGCTATGGCTACACCTTC. Protein product: CASSSPYGYGYTF.

This chain uses TRBV18 with TRBJ2-7, with D possibly matching TRBD2 (6 bases). Germline loops: CDR1 KGHSH, CDR2 LQKENI. The germline V and J ends were trimmed by 2 bases and 3 bases, with 14 bases remaining between them. The CDR3 covers 15 residues. CDR3 sequence (DNA): TGTGCCAGCTCACCAGGGACTCAAAACCTCTACGAGCAGTACTTC. As protein: CASSPGTQNLYEQYF.

The chain links TRBV6-6 to TRBJ1-1; possible D gene TRBD1, 5 bases. The germline V and J ends were trimmed by 2 bases and 8 bases, with 21 bases remaining between them. Germline values: CDR1 MNHNY, CDR2 SVGAGI (reference sequence). The length of the CDR3 is 16 residues. CDR3 nucleotide sequence: TGTGCCAGCAGTTACCCCCATGGGGCGGGAGTAACAGAAGCTTTCTTT. It specifies CASSYPHGAGVTEAFF.

This chain links TRBV10-3 with TRBJ2-5; a weak D match, TRBD2 (5 bases). The CDR3 is made up of 15 amino acids. The ends were cut back, 3 bases at V and 5 bases at J, with 16 bases in the middle. Per germline, CDR1 ENHRY and CDR2 SYGVKD. The CDR3 coding sequence is TGTGCCATCAGTGATATGGTAGCGATTGGTGAGACCCAGTACTTC. Protein sequence: CAISDMVAIGETQYF.

The J gene is TRBJ2-5, the V gene TRBV6-5, with D possibly matching TRBD2 (5 bases). Deletions cut 2 bases from V and 4 bases from J, with 11 bases between. The CDR3 spans 14 residues. Germline V gene data show CDR1 as MNHEY and CDR2 as SVGAGI. CDR3 coding DNA: TGTGCCAGCAGTTACCAAGGACGGGGAGAGACCCAGTACTTC. This gives the protein CASSYQGRGETQYF.

This clone came up once. The chain couples TRBV7-2 to TRBJ1-1, with 10 nucleotides matching TRBD1. From germline, CDR1 is SGHTA and CDR2 FQGNSA. V gave up 6 bases and J gave up 4 bases; unmatched junction bases: 5. This CDR3 is built from 14 residues. CDR3 loop: CASRPDRGPTEAFF. The CDR3 region has the DNA TGTGCCAGCAGACCCGACAGGGGGCCCACTGAAGCTTTCTTT.

The V and J genes are TRBV7-9 and TRBJ2-7; D possibly corresponds to TRBD2 (5 bases). Germline values: CDR1 SEHNR, CDR2 FQNEAQ (reference sequence). V shed 5 bases and J shed 2 bases, with 19 bases lying between them. This CDR3 comprises 16 residues. The CDR3 protein is CASSPIGLTTAYEQYF. DNA for the CDR3: TGTGCCAGCAGCCCAATAGGACTCACGACGGCCTACGAGCAGTACTTC.